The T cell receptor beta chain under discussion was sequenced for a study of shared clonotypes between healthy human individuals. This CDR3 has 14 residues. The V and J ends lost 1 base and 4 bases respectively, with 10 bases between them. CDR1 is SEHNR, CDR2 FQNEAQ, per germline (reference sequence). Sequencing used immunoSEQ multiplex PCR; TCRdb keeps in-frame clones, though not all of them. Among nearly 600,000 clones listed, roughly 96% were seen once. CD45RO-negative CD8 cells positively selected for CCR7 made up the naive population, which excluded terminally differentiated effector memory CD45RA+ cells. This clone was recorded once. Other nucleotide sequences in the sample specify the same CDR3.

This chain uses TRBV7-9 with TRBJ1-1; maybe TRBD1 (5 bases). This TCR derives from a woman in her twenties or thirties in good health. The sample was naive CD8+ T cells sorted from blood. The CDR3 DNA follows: TGTGCCAGCAGCTTAGTTGGGGGAGGCACTGAAGCTTTCTTT. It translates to CASSLVGGGTEAFF.